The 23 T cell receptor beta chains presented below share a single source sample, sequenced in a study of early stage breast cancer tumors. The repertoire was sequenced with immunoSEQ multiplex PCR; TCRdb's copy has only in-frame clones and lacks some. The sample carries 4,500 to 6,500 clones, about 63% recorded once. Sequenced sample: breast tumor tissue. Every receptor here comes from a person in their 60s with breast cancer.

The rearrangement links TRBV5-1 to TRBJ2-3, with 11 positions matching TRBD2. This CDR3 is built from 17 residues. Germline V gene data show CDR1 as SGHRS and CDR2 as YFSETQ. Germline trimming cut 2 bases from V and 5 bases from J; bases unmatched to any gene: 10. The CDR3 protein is CASSLPMTSGVGDTQYF. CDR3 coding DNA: TGCGCCAGCAGCTTACCGATGACTAGCGGGGTGGGAGATACGCAGTATTTT.

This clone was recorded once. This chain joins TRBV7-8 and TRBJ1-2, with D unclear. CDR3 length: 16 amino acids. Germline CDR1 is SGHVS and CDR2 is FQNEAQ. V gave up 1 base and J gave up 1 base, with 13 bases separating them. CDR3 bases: TGTGCCAGCAGCTTAGAATCGCGCCGACTTAACTATGGCTACACCTTC. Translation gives CASSLESRRLNYGYTF.

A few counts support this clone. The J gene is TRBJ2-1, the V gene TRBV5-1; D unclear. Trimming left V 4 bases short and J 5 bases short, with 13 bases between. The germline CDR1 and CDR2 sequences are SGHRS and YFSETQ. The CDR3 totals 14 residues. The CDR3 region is CASSTRTADNEQFF. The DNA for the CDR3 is TGCGCCAGCAGCACCCGGACGGCAGACAATGAGCAGTTCTTC. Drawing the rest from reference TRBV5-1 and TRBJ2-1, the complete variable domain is KAGVTQTPRYLIKTRGQQVTLSCSPISGHRSVSWYQQTPGQGLQFLFEYFSETQRNKGNFPGRFSGRQFSNSRSEMNVSTLELGDSALYLCASSTRTADNEQFFGPGTRLTVL.

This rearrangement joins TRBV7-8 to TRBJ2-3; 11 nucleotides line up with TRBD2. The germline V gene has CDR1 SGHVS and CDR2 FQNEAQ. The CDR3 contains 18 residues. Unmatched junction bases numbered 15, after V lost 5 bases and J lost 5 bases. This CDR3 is CASSHHGGSGGARDTQYF. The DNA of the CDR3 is TGTGCCAGCAGCCATCACGGCGGTAGCGGGGGGGCTAGAGATACGCAGTATTTT.

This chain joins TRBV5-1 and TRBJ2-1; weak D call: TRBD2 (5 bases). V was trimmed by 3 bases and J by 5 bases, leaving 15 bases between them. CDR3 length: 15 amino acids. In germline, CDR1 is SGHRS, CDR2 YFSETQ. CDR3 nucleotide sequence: TGCGCCAGCAGCTCCCCACGGGAACCCAACAATGAGCAGTTCTTC. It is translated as CASSSPREPNNEQFF.

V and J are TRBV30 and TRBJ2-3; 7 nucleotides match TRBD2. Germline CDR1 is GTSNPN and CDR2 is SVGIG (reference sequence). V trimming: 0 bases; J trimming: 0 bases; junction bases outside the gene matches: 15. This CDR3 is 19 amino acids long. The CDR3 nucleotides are TGTGCCTGGAGTGTTACCTTTTACGGGAGGAGCGCTAGCACAGATACGCAGTATTTT. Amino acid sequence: CAWSVTFYGRSASTDTQYF.

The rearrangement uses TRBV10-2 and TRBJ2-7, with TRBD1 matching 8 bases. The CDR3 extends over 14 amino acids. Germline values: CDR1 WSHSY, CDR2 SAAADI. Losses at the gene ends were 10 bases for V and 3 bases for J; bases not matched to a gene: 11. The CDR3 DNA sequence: TGCGCCACCTACTCGACAGGGGAAAGCTACGAGCAGTACTTC. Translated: CATYSTGESYEQYF.

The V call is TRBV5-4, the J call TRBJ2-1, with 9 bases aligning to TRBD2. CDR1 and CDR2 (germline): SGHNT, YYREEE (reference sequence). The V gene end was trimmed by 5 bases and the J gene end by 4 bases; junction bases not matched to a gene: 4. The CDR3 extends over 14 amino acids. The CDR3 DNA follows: TGTGCCAGCAGTTCTAGCGGGGTTTACAATGAGCAGTTCTTC. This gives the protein CASSSSGVYNEQFF.

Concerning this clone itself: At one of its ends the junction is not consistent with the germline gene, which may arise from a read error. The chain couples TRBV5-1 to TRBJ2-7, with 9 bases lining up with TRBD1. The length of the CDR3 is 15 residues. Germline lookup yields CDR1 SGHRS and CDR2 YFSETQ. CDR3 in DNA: TGCGCCAGCACCTTGGGACAGGGATTCGCCTACGAGCAGTACTTC. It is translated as CASTLGQGFAYEQYF.

The DNA for the CDR3 is TGTGCCAGCAGCCTTCCCGGGGGCCTATTCCACGAGCAGTACTTC. Translating gives CASSLPGGLFHEQYF. The J gene is TRBJ2-5, the V gene TRBV5-4; D possibly uses TRBD1 or TRBD2 (6 bases each). The closer fit of TRBJ2-7 to the DNA end suggests the J call may be wrong. The germline V gene has CDR1 SGHNT and CDR2 YYREEE (reference sequence). The CDR3 consists of 15 residues.

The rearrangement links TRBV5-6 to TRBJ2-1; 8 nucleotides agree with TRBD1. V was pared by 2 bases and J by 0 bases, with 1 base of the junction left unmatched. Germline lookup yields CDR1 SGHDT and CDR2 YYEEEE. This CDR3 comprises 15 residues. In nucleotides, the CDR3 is TGTGCCAGCAGCTTCGGGACAGGCTCCTACAATGAGCAGTTCTTC. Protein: CASSFGTGSYNEQFF.

Written as DNA, the CDR3 is TGTGCCAGCAGCTTAGCGGGAGGGACCTACGAGCAGTACTTC. It yields the protein CASSLAGGTYEQYF. The rearrangement uses TRBV11-3 and TRBJ2-7, with 8 nucleotides matching TRBD2. Germline CDR1 SGHNT, CDR2 YENEEA. The CDR3 runs to 14 residues. Trimming cost V 1 base and J 2 bases; bases outside gene matches: 1.

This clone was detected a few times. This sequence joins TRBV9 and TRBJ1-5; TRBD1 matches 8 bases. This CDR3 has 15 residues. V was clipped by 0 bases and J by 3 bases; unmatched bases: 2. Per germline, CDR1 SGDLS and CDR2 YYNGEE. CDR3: CASSVGQGINQPQHF. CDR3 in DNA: TGTGCCAGCAGCGTAGGACAGGGGATCAATCAGCCCCAGCATTTT.

The CDR3: CASRMGQRYGYTF. CDR3 DNA: TGTGCCAGCAGGATGGGACAGCGCTATGGCTACACCTTC. The chain links TRBV5-6 to TRBJ1-2; TRBD1 agrees at 7 bases. The CDR3 spans 13 residues. Germline loops: CDR1 SGHDT, CDR2 YYEEEE. After removal of 5 bases from V and 4 bases from J, the junction contained 5 bases not matched to a gene.

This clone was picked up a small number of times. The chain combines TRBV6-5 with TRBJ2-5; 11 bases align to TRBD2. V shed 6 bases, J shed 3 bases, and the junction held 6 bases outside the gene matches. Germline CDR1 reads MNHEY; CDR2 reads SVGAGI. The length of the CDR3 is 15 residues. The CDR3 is CASRGIAGGEETQYF. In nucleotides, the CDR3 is TGTGCCAGCAGGGGGATAGCGGGAGGGGAAGAGACCCAGTACTTC.

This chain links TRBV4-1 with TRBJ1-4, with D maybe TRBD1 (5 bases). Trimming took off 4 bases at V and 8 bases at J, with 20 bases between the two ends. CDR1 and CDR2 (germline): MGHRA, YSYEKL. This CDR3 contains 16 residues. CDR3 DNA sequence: TGCGCCAGCAGCCGTTTTGGGGGATCTGGAGAAGAAAAACTGTTTTTT. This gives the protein CASSRFGGSGEEKLFF.

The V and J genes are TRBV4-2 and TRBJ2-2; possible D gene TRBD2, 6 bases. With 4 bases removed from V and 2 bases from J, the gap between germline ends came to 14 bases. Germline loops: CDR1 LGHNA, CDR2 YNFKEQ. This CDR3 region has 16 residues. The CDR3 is CASSLTLGGNTGELFF. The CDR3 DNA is TGTGCCAGCAGCCTCACTCTCGGGGGAAACACCGGGGAGCTGTTTTTT.

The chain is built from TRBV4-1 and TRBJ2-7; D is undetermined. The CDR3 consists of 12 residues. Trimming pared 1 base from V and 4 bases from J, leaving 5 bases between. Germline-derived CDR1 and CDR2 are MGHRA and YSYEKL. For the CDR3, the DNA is TGCGCCAGCAGCCAAGTCGGATACGAGCAGTACTTC. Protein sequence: CASSQVGYEQYF.

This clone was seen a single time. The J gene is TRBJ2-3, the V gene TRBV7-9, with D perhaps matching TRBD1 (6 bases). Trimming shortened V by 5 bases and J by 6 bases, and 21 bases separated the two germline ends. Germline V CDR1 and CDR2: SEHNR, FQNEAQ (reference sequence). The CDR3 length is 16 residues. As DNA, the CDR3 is TGTGCCAGCAGCATTTTTTTGGCCAGGGGTAGGGATACGCAGTATTTT. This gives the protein CASSIFLARGRDTQYF.

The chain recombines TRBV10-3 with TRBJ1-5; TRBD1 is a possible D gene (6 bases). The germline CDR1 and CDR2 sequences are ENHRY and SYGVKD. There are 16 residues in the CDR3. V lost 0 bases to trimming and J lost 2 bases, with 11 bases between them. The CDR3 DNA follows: TGTGCCATCAGTGAGTCTTCCGGGGGCGGCAATCAGCCCCAGCATTTT. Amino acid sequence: CAISESSGGGNQPQHF.

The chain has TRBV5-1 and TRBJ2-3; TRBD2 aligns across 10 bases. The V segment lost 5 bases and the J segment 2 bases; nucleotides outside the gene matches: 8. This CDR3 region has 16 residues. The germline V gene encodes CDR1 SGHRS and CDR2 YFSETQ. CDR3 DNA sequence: TGCGCCAGCAGGATTCTAGCGGGGGCCGTCACAGATACGCAGTATTTT. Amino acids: CASRILAGAVTDTQYF.

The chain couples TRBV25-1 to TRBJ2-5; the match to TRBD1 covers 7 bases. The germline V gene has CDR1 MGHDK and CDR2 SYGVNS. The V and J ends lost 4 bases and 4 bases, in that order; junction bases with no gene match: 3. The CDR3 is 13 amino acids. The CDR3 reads CASSGQGVETQYF. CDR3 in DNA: TGTGCCAGCAGTGGACAGGGTGTAGAGACCCAGTACTTC.

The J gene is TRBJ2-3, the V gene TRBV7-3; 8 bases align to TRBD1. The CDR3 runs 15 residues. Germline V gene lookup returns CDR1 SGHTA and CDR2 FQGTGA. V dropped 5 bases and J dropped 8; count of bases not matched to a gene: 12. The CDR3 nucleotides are TGTGCCAGCAGCCCCGGGTTCCCAGGACAGGGTACGCAGTATTTT. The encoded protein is CASSPGFPGQGTQYF.